The following is a T cell receptor (beta chain) sequence with its context. The sample belongs to a study of blood T cell repertoires in COVID-19. CDR1 and CDR2 (germline): MNHEY, SVGAGI. Germline trimming cut 7 bases from V and 7 bases from J; bases unmatched to any gene: 11. The CDR3 length is 14 residues. In the original analysis: Estimation of nucleated cell counts relied on the amplification of reference gene primers. Here immunoSEQ multiplex PCR was the method, and the copy in TCRdb shows in-frame clones only, minus some. The V and J calls and clone size come from that table; D and trimming were worked out from the DNA. The sample includes 98,000 or so clones, 88% of them seen just once.

The chain combines TRBV6-5 with TRBJ1-1; TRBD1 aligns across 8 bases. The clonotype comes from a human donor in a cohort sampled during active COVID-19. The sample was peripheral blood. Written as DNA, the CDR3 is TGTGCCAGCACCCGGGAACAGGGGGTGTTTGAAGCTTTCTTT. Protein: CASTREQGVFEAFF.